This T cell receptor (beta chain) appears in the sequencing data of a study of metastatic and nonmetastatic thyroid tumors. This clone was recorded at least ten times. Its antigen is unknown. Findings of the study overall: Significantly higher TCR beta diversity was reportedly seen in malignant thyroid tumors than benign nodules, in blood and tumor.

From the PCR reads, TCRdb re-called clones with MiXCR. Seen here are around 26,000 clones, approximately 20% observed once, and the top ten hold 6.5% to 9.5%. Trimming removed 1 base at V and 8 bases at J, with 11 bases between. The germline CDR1 and CDR2 sequences are SGHNT and YENEEA. There are 14 residues in the CDR3. Not a single patient had been given any form of treatment at any point before undergoing thyroid surgery. This rearrangement joins TRBV11-3 to TRBJ2-2; D possibly corresponds to TRBD1 (6 bases). The sequenced sample was blood. The receptor comes from a female donor with papillary thyroid cancer or a benign thyroid nodule (not recorded which). Some clones in this sample may be carry-over from other donors' samples. CDR3 protein: CASSLGGHGGELFF. The CDR3 DNA follows: TGTGCCAGCAGCTTAGGGGGGCACGGAGGGGAGCTGTTTTTT.